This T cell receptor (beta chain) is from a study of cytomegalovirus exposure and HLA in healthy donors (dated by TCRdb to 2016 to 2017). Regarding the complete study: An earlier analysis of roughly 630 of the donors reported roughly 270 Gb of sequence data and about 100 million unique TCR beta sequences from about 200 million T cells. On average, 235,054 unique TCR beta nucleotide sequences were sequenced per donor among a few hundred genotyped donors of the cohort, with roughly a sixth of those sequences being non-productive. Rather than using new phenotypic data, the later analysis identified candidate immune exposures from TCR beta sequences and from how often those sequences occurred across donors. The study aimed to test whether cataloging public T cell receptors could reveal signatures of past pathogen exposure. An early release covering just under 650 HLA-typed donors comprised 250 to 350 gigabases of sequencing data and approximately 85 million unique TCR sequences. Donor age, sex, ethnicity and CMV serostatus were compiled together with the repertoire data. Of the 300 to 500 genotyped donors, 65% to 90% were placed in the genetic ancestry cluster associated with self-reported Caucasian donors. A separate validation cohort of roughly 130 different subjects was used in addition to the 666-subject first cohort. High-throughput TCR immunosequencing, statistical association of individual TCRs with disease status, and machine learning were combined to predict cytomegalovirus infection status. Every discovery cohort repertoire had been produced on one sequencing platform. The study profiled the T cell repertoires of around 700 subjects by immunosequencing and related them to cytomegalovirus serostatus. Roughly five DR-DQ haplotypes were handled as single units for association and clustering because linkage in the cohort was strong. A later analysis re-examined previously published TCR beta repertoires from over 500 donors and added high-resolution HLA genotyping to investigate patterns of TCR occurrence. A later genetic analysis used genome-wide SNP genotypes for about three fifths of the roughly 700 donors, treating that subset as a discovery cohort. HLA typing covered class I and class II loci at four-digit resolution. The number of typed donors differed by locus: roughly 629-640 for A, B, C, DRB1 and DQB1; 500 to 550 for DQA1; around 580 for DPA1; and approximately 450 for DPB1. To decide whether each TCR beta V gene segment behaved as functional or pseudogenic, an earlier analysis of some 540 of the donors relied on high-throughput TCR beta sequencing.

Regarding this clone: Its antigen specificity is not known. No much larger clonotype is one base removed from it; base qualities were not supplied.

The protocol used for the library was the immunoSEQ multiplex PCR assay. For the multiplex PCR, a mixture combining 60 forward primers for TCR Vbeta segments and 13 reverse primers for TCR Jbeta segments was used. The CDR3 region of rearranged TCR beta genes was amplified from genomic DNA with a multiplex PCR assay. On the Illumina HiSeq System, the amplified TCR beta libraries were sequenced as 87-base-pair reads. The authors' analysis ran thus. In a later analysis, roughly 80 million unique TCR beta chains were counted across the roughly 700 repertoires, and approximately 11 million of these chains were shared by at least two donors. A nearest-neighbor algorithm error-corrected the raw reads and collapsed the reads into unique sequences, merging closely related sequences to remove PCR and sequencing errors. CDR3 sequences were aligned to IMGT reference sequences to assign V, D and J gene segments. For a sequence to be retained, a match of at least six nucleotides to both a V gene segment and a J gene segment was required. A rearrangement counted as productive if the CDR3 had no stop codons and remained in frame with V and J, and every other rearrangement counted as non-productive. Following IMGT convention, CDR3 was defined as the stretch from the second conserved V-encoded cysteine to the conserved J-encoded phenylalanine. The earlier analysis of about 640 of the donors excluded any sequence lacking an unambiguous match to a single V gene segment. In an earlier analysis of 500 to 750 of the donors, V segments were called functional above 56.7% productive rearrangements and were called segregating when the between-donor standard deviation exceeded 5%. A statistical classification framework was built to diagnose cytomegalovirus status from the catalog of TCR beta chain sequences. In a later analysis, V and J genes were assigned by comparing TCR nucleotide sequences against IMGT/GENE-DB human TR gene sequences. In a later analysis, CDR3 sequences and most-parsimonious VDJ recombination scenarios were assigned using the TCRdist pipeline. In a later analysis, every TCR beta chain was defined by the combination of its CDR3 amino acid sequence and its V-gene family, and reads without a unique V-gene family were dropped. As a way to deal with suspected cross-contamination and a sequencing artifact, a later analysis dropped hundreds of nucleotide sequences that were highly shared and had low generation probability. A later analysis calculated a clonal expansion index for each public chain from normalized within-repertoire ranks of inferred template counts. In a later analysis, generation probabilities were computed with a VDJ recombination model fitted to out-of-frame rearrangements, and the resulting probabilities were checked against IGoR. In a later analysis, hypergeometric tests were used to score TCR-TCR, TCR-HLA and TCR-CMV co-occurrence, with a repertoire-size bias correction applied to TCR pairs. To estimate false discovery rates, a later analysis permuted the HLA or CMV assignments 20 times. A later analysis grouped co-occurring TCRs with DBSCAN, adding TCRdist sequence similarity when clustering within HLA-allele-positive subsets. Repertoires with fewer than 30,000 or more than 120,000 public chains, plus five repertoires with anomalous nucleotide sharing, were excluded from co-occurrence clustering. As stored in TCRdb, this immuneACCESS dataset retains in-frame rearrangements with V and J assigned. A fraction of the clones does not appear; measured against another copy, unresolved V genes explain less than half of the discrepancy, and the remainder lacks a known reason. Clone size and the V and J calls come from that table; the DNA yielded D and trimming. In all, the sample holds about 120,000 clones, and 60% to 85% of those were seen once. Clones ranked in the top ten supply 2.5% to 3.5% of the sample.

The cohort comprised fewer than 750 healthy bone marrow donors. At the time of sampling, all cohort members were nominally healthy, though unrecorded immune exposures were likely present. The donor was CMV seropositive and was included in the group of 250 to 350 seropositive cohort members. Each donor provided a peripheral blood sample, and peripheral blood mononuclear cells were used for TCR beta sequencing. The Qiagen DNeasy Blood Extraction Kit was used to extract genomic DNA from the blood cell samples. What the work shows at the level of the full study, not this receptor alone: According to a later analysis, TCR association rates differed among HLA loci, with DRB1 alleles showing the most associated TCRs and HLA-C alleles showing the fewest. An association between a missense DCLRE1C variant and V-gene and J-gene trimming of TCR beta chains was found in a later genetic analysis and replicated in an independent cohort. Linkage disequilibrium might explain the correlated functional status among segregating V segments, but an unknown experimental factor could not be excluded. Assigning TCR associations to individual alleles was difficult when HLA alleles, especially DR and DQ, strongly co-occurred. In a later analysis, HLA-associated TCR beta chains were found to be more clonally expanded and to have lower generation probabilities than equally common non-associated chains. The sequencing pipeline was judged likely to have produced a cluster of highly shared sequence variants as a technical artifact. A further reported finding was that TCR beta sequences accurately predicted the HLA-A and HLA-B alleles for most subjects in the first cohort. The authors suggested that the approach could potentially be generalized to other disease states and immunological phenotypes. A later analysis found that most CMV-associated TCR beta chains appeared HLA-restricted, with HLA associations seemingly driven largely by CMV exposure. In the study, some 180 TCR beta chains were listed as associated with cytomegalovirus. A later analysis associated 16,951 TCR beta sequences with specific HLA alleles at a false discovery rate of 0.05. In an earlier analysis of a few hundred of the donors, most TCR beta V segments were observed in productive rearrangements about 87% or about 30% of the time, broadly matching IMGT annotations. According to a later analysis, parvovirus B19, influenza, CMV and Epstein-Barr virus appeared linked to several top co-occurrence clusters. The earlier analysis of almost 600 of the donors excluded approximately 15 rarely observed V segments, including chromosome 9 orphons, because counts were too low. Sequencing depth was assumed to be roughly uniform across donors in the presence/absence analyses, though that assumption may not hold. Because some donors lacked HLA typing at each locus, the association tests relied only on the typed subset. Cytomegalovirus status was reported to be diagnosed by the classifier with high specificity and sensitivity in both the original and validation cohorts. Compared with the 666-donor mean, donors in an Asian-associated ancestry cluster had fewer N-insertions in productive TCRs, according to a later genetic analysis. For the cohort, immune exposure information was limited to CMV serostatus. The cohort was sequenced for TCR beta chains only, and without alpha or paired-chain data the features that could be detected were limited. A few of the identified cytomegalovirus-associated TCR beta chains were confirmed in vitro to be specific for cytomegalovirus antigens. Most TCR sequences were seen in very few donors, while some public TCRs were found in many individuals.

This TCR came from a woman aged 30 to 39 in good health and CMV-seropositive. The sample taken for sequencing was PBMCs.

The bases are TGTGCCACCAGCCCAGGAGGGGGCCTTTATGAAAAACTGTTTTTT. Its product reads: CATSPGGGLYEKLFF. The chain couples TRBV15 to TRBJ1-4, with 7 junctional bases fitting TRBD1. The germline V gene encodes CDR1 LNHNV and CDR2 YYDKDF (reference sequence). Unmatched junction bases come to 9, with V trimmed by 5 bases and J by 6 bases. The CDR3 runs 15 amino acids, cysteine and phenylalanine included. Only CDR3 DNA remains: 45 bases, in frame from the first base.